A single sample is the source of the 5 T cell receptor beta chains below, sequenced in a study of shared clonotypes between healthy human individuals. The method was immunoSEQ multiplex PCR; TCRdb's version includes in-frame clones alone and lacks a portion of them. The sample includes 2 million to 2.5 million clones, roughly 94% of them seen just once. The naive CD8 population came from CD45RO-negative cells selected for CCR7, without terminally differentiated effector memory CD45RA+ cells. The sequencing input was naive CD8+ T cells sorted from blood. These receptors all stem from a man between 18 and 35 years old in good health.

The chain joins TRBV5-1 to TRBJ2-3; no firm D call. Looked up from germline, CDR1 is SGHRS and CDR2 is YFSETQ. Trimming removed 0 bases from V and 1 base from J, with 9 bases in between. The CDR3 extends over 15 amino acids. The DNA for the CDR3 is TGCGCCAGCAGCTTGGCCCGCTCGCGCACAGATACGCAGTATTTT. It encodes CASSLARSRTDTQYF. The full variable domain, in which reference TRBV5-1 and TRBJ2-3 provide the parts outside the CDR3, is KAGVTQTPRYLIKTRGQQVTLSCSPISGHRSVSWYQQTPGQGLQFLFEYFSETQRNKGNFPGRFSGRQFSNSRSEMNVSTLELGDSALYLCASSLARSRTDTQYFGPGTRLTVL.

The CDR3 loop is CASSLPGQGQETQYF. CDR3 nucleotides: TGTGCCAGCAGCTTACCGGGACAGGGGCAAGAGACCCAGTACTTC. The V and J genes are TRBV7-9 and TRBJ2-5; TRBD1 aligns across 10 bases. Germline CDR1 and CDR2: SEHNR and FQNEAQ (reference sequence). The CDR3 sequence is 15 residues long. Trimming took 2 bases from V and 2 from J; bases not matched to a gene: 2.

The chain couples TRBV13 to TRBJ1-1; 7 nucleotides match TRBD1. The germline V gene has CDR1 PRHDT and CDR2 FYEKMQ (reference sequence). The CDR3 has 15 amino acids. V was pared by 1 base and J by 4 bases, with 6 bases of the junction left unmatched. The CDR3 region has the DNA TGTGCCAGCAGCTTAGAAGGGGGCTTGATCACTGAAGCTTTCTTT. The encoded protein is CASSLEGGLITEAFF.

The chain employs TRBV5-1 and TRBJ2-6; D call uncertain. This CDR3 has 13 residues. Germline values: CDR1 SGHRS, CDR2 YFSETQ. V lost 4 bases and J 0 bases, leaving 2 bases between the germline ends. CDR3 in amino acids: CASSASGANVLTF. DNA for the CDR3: TGCGCCAGCAGCGCCTCTGGGGCCAACGTCCTGACTTTC.

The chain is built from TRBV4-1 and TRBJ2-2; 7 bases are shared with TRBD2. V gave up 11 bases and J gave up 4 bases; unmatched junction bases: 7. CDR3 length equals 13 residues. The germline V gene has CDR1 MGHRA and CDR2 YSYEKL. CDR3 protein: CAGSRESTGELFF. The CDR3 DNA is TGCGCCGGATCGCGGGAGAGCACCGGGGAGCTGTTTTTT.